In this sample, the clone carrying this T cell receptor beta chain turned up a few times. Its antigen is currently unknown. The sample is drawn from a study of T cells after yellow fever vaccination. Making TCR cDNA involved 5'RACE template switching, which added UMIs and a universal primer site. A single record per CDR3 protein comes from TCRdb applying MiXCR to the 5' RACE reads. This table has 350,000 to 450,000 distinct CDR3 sequences, 18% appearing once. CDR1 SQVTM and CDR2 ANQGSEA come from the germline V gene. The CDR3 sequence is 15 residues long. The V segment lost 4 bases and the J segment 3 bases; nucleotides outside the gene matches: 2. Study conclusions and caveats: The booster saw the reappearance of most primary-vaccination clones (about 95% CD4, about 90% CD8).

The chain links TRBV29-1 to TRBJ2-1; 14 bases fit TRBD2. The receptor comes from a man aged 18 to 29 who received the YFV17D yellow fever vaccine. The source was PBMCs, collected before the yellow fever booster vaccination. In DNA, the CDR3 is TGCAGCGTTGGGACTAGCGGGGGGTTCTACAATGAGCAGTTCTTC. Translated: CSVGTSGGFYNEQFF.